These 4 T cell receptor beta chains came from one sample sequenced in a study of technical replicates of blood from a few donors (dated by TCRdb to about 2017). The library was made by the immunoSEQ multiplex PCR assay. TCRdb re-hosts the immuneACCESS table, in-frame sequences only. Its copies lack some clones; in the studies checked, an unresolved V gene accounts for under half of them, and the cause for the rest is not known. The sample data list roughly 14,000 clones, and 70% to 90% of these were observed just once. The ten largest account for 11% of the sample. Source material: PBMCs. These receptor sequences come from a human donor in good health.

The chain uses TRBV6-5 and TRBJ2-5; weak D call: TRBD1 (6 bases). In germline, CDR1 is MNHEY, CDR2 SVGAGI. V was shortened by 4 bases and J by 2 bases, with 11 bases between the two germline ends. The CDR3 length is 14 residues. CDR3 region: CASSSRTVQETQYF. The CDR3 nucleotides are TGTGCCAGCAGTTCCAGGACAGTTCAAGAGACCCAGTACTTC.

The chain links TRBV28 to TRBJ1-1, with D possibly matching TRBD1 (5 bases). The CDR3 has 15 residues. Germline assignment: CDR1 MDHEN and CDR2 SYDVKM. Trimming shortened V by 7 bases and J by 3 bases, and 18 bases separated the two germline ends. CDR3 sequence (DNA): TGTGCCAGCACCCCATCAGGGCTTCGGGACACTGAAGCTTTCTTT. It codes for CASTPSGLRDTEAFF.

V is TRBV9 and J is TRBJ2-7; the match to TRBD2 covers 14 bases. The CDR3 contains 17 residues. The V and J ends lost 3 bases and 2 bases, in that order; junction bases with no gene match: 7. Germline assignment: CDR1 SGDLS and CDR2 YYNGEE. CDR3: CASSGWGLAGATYEQYF. In nucleotides, the CDR3 is TGTGCCAGCAGCGGATGGGGACTAGCGGGAGCCACCTACGAGCAGTACTTC.

The chain carries TRBV10-3 and TRBJ1-2; D may be TRBD1 (6 bases). Trimming removed 2 bases from V and 10 bases from J, with 20 bases in between. This CDR3 is built from 15 residues. Germline-derived CDR1 and CDR2 are ENHRY and SYGVKD. CDR3 nucleotides: TGTGCCATCAGTGAGCCCCGTGGGCAGGGGCGAAACTACACCTTC. Its translation is CAISEPRGQGRNYTF.